The 6 T cell receptor beta chains listed next were all sequenced from one sample in a study of CD8 T cells in ankylosing spondylitis. Study outcomes and limitations: Typical of ankylosing spondylitis blood, it appeared, was a TCR beta motif of eight highly homologous variants.

TCRdb fed the 5' RACE reads into MiXCR, producing one record per CDR3 protein. The repertoire has roughly 300,000 distinct CDR3 sequences, 8% of them found once; the top ten carry roughly 15%. Their antigens are not known. Sequencing input: blood, either unsorted or a sorted T cell fraction (not recorded which). These receptors were taken from a male donor with ankylosing spondylitis.

Many counts were recorded for this clonotype. The rearrangement uses TRBV11-2 and TRBJ2-7; the D gene is possibly TRBD2 (5 bases). This CDR3 region has 14 residues. Trimming shortened V by 1 base and J by 7 bases, and 14 bases separated the two germline ends. CDR1 and CDR2 (germline): SGHAT, FQNNGV. The CDR3 loop reads CASSLALALREQYF. The CDR3 DNA follows: TGTGCCAGCAGCTTAGCCCTAGCTCTCAGGGAGCAGTACTTC.

This clonotype has only a few counts. This sequence joins TRBV5-1 and TRBJ2-1, with 12 bases identical to TRBD2. With V trimmed by 6 bases and J by 14 bases, 15 bases remained unmatched. The V gene's germline CDR1 is SGHRS and CDR2 YFSETQ. The CDR3 is 15 amino acids. In DNA form, the CDR3 reads TGCGCCAGCAACCAGGAAGGACTAGCGGGAAGGGGCGAGTTCTTC. This sequence encodes CASNQEGLAGRGEFF.

The gene calls are TRBV12-3 or TRBV12-4 and TRBJ2-3; 11 nucleotides line up with TRBD2. With V trimmed by 8 bases and J by 3 bases, 4 bases remained unmatched. The CDR3 runs 14 residues. In nucleotides, the CDR3 is TGTGCCAGCGGGGCTAGCGGGAGGACAGATACGCAGTATTTT. It is translated as CASGASGRTDTQYF.

For the CDR3, the DNA is TGCGCCAGCAGTTACCGGGACAGCTATGGCTACACCTTC. Its translation: CASSYRDSYGYTF. V and J are TRBV5-1 and TRBJ1-2, with 7 positions matching TRBD1. Trimming took 5 bases from V and 4 from J; bases not matched to a gene: 5. The germline gives CDR1 SGHRS, CDR2 YFSETQ. The CDR3 is made up of 13 amino acids.

The chain employs TRBV20-1 and TRBJ2-7; no clear D gene. Germline V gene data show CDR1 as DFQATT and CDR2 as SNEGSKA (reference sequence). The CDR3 length is 11 residues. V shed 3 bases and J shed 3 bases, with 6 bases lying between them. The CDR3 DNA sequence: TGCAGTGCTAGTCGCAGCTACGAGCAGTACTTC. This codes for CSASRSYEQYF.

This clonotype was recorded a few times. The V and J genes are TRBV11-2 and TRBJ1-4, with a weak D call TRBD1 (5 bases). The CDR3 consists of 14 residues. Germline loops: CDR1 SGHAT, CDR2 FQNNGV. V was pared by 5 bases and J by 0 bases, with 7 bases between. CDR3 residues: CASSPGPTNEKLFF. In DNA, the CDR3 is TGTGCCAGCAGCCCAGGGCCAACTAATGAAAAACTGTTTTTT.